What follows are 19 T cell receptor beta chains derived from one specimen sequenced in a study of human T cells and chemical hapten exposure. The time point: pre-sensitization, week 0. Treatment described: therapeutic diphenylcyclopropenone sensitization with weekly scalp DPC. One entry per CDR3 protein, called by TCRdb with MiXCR from the RACE reads. The data hold fewer than 300,000 distinct CDR3 sequences, with approximately 8.4% observed a single time. The starting material was whole blood, obtained in connection with sensitization to the hapten diphenylcyclopropenone (DPC). These TCRs come from a woman aged 40 to 50 with alopecia areata. Some clones in this sample may be carry-over from other donors' samples.

This chain connects TRBV11-2 to TRBJ2-1, with D perhaps TRBD1 (6 bases). The CDR3 length is 13 residues. Trimming left V 3 bases short and J 5 bases short, with 8 bases between. Germline CDR1 and CDR2: SGHAT and FQNNGV. Here the CDR3 DNA reads TGTGCCAGCAGCTTCTCAGGGGACAATGAGCAGTTCTTC. Protein: CASSFSGDNEQFF.

J is TRBJ1-3 and V is TRBV13; D gene uncertain. V shed 5 bases and J shed 4 bases, with 18 bases lying between them. Germline-derived CDR1 and CDR2 are PRHDT and FYEKMQ (reference sequence). The length of the CDR3 is 16 residues. The CDR3 loop reads CASSLPPENGGNTIYF. For the CDR3, the DNA is TGTGCCAGCAGCCTCCCCCCTGAGAACGGCGGAAACACCATATATTTT.

This clonotype was seen a handful of times. The chain combines TRBV7-2 with TRBJ2-5; 7 nucleotides align to TRBD2. V lost 3 bases, J lost 7 bases, and 14 bases stayed unmatched. The V gene's germline CDR1 is SGHTA and CDR2 FQGNSA. This CDR3 is built from 16 residues. The CDR3 loop is CASSLASGGPLGTQYF. DNA of the CDR3: TGTGCCAGCAGCTTGGCTAGCGGAGGGCCCCTGGGGACCCAGTACTTC. Looking up the rest from reference TRBV7-2 and TRBJ2-5 gives the full variable domain: GAGVSQSPSNKVTEKGKDVELRCDPISGHTALYWYRQSLGQGLEFLIYFQGNSAPDKSGLPSDRFSAERTGGSVSTLTIQRTQQEDSAVYLCASSLASGGPLGTQYFGPGTRLLVL.

The rearrangement joins TRBV28 to TRBJ2-4; 7 bases map to TRBD1. V was pared by 7 bases and J by 0 bases, with 15 bases of the junction left unmatched. The CDR3 is 18 residues long. CDR1 and CDR2 from the germline V gene are MDHEN and SYDVKM. The CDR3 coding sequence is TGTGCCAGCAACAAGAGGGGGCGCGGCGCCCTAGCCAAAAACATTCAGTACTTC. Its protein is CASNKRGRGALAKNIQYF.

In this sample, this clonotype turned up many times. The chain uses TRBV7-9 and TRBJ1-4; 10 bases agree with TRBD1. The trim removed 4 bases at V and 8 bases at J, leaving 4 bases unmatched. This CDR3 is 14 amino acids long. Germline values: CDR1 SEHNR, CDR2 FQNEAQ (reference sequence). CDR3 loop: CASSSGTGEEKLFF. The CDR3 DNA sequence: TGTGCCAGCAGCTCCGGGACAGGGGAAGAAAAACTGTTTTTT. Filled out from reference TRBV7-9 and TRBJ1-4, the complete variable domain reads DTGVSQNPRHKITKRGQNVTFRCDPISEHNRLYWYRQTLGQGPEFLTYFQNEAQLEKSRLLSDRFSAERPKGSFSTLEIQRTEQGDSAMYLCASSSGTGEEKLFFGSGTQLSVL.

This sequence joins TRBV27 and TRBJ2-3; no clear D. V dropped 6 bases and J dropped 1 base, with 11 bases sitting between them. Germline values: CDR1 MNHEY, CDR2 SMNVEV (reference sequence). The CDR3 contains 14 residues. The CDR3: CASRAFGGTDTQYF. CDR3 coding DNA: TGTGCCAGCAGGGCATTTGGGGGCACAGATACGCAGTATTTT.

The table lists this clonotype with many counts. This chain joins TRBV10-3 and TRBJ1-5, with D possibly being TRBD1 (6 bases). V lost 3 bases and J 4 bases, leaving 10 bases between the germline ends. Germline CDR1 is ENHRY and CDR2 is SYGVKD. The CDR3 contains 14 residues. Here the CDR3 DNA reads TGTGCCATCAGTGACAACGGACAGAATCAGCCCCAGCATTTT. Amino acids: CAISDNGQNQPQHF.

This clonotype was recorded a few times. The CDR3 region has the DNA TGTGCCAGCAGATCTAGCGGGAGGTATCACGAGCAGTACTTC. Translating gives CASRSSGRYHEQYF. The V gene is TRBV28, the J gene TRBJ2-7; TRBD2 matches 11 bases. The germline gives CDR1 MDHEN, CDR2 SYDVKM. After removal of 6 bases from V and 5 bases from J, the junction contained 6 bases not matched to a gene. CDR3 length: 14 amino acids.

Only a few counts were recorded for this clonotype. This chain links TRBV6-1 with TRBJ2-1; no clear D. The CDR3 length is 13 residues. Germline loops: CDR1 MNHNS, CDR2 SASEGT. Trimming took off 5 bases at V and 3 bases at J, with 8 bases between the two ends. In DNA form, the CDR3 reads TGTGCCAGCAGTATGTACCGCTACAATGAGCAGTTCTTC. Translating it yields CASSMYRYNEQFF.

This clonotype has more than one count but fewer than ten. V and J are TRBV7-9 and TRBJ2-7; D gene unclear. V lost 8 bases and J lost 5, with 13 bases in between. CDR1 and CDR2 from the germline V gene are SEHNR and FQNEAQ (reference sequence). This CDR3 spans 12 amino acids. CDR3 in DNA: TGTGCCAGCGGGTACGCTTCTCACGAGCAGTACTTC. Protein: CASGYASHEQYF. The variable domain in full, completed from reference TRBV7-9 and TRBJ2-7, reads DTGVSQNPRHKITKRGQNVTFRCDPISEHNRLYWYRQTLGQGPEFLTYFQNEAQLEKSRLLSDRFSAERPKGSFSTLEIQRTEQGDSAMYLCASGYASHEQYFGPGTRLTVT.

This clonotype came up many times. The chain links TRBV29-1 to TRBJ1-3; D is uncertain. Trimming stripped 1 base from V and 0 bases from J, with 7 bases between. Germline CDR1 is SQVTM and CDR2 is ANQGSEA. The CDR3 runs to 14 residues. The CDR3 DNA sequence: TGCAGCGTTGAAGCTGGAAACTCTGGAAACACCATATATTTT. It yields the protein CSVEAGNSGNTIYF.

This clonotype was detected only a few times. The chain has TRBV7-2 and TRBJ2-3, with unresolved D. Germline CDR1 SGHTA, CDR2 FQGNSA. This CDR3 contains 14 residues. With 1 base removed from V and 6 bases from J, the gap between germline ends came to 11 bases. The CDR3 reads CASSLGVSTDTQYF. CDR3 coding DNA: TGTGCCAGCAGCTTAGGGGTCTCAACGGATACGCAGTATTTT.

This clonotype has a handful of counts. CDR3 sequence (DNA): TGCAGTGCTAGACCCACAGGGGATCGCACTGAAGCTTTCTTT. It codes for CSARPTGDRTEAFF. The V and J genes are TRBV20-1 and TRBJ1-1; 7 bases line up with TRBD1. Germline CDR1 is DFQATT and CDR2 is SNEGSKA (reference sequence). V shed 2 bases and J 4 bases; nucleotides not matched to a gene: 7. CDR3 length equals 14 residues.

As for this clonotype: The junction differs from germline at one of its ends, possibly a read error. This CDR3 reads CASSLARGADTGELFF. The CDR3 DNA reads as TGTGCTAGCAGCTTAGCTCGAGGGGCTGACACCGGGGAGCTGTTTTTT. The V and J genes are TRBV7-7 and TRBJ2-2, with D perhaps assigned TRBD1 or TRBD2 (5 bases each). In germline, CDR1 is SSHAT, CDR2 FNYEAQ (reference sequence). The CDR3 extends over 16 amino acids.

There are a few counts of this clonotype. The chain employs TRBV28 and TRBJ2-2; 7 bases map to TRBD1. V trimming: 8 bases; J trimming: 5 bases; junction bases outside the gene matches: 2. The CDR3 totals 12 residues. Germline CDR1 is MDHEN and CDR2 is SYDVKM. The CDR3 DNA sequence: TGTGCCAGCGGGACAGCTACCGGGGAGCTGTTTTTT. Its protein is CASGTATGELFF.

This clonotype was counted between two and nine times. The J gene is TRBJ2-6, the V gene TRBV19, with D possibly matching TRBD1 (5 bases). The V end lost 3 bases, the J end lost 4 bases, and 16 bases lay between the germline ends. This CDR3 region has 17 residues. Germline V gene data show CDR1 as LNHDA and CDR2 as SQIVND (reference sequence). In nucleotides, the CDR3 is TGTGCCAGTAGTATGTCGGGCGTCCGGACAGGGGCCAACGTCCTGACTTTC. It is translated as CASSMSGVRTGANVLTF.

The chain is built from TRBV7-2 and TRBJ2-5; D gene uncertain. Germline V lookup: CDR1 SGHTA, CDR2 FQGNSA. The V end lost 4 bases, the J end lost 7 bases, and 10 bases lay between the germline ends. The CDR3 is 12 amino acids. The CDR3 coding sequence is TGTGCCAGCAGCTCGCTGTCTCTGACCCAGTACTTC. Its translation: CASSSLSLTQYF.

This clonotype was counted a few times. The rearrangement joins TRBV12-3 or TRBV12-4 to TRBJ1-3; D not certain. V lost 6 bases, J lost 4 bases, and 16 bases lay in between. The CDR3 loop spans 15 amino acids. The CDR3, as DNA: TGTGCCAGCAGATGGACGGCCCTTGTAGGAAACACCATATATTTT. Protein sequence: CASRWTALVGNTIYF.

The rearrangement uses TRBV7-9 and TRBJ1-1; D perhaps matches TRBD1 (6 bases). Trimming left V 2 bases short and J 4 bases short, with 11 bases between. CDR3 size: 14 residues. The germline V gene encodes CDR1 SEHNR and CDR2 FQNEAQ (reference sequence). As DNA, the CDR3 is TGTGCCAGCAGCTTAATCAGGGGCGGCACTGAAGCTTTCTTT. The encoded protein is CASSLIRGGTEAFF.